This T cell receptor (beta chain) was identified in a study of blood T cells in healthy people across ages. Study-wide points: It was the long-lived donors that had more naive CD4+ cells and higher diversity than aged donors.

The germline gives CDR1 SGDLS, CDR2 YYNGEE. V lost 0 bases and J lost 9, with 7 bases in between. The CDR3 covers 12 residues. The use of a sample-barcoded 5' primer and a J-beta primer mix characterized a second PCR of 7 to 11 cycles. Carrying 12 random nucleotides, a template-switch adaptor labeled each individual cDNA molecule. In TCRdb, the 5' RACE reads were re-called with MiXCR into one record per CDR3 protein. Here the sample spans about 290,000 distinct CDR3 sequences, around 27% being singletons. This clonotype was counted only a few times. Its target is not known. The chain joins TRBV9 to TRBJ2-1; D uncertain. The sequence was obtained from a woman between 70 and 85 years old in good health. Sequences were obtained from blood. This CDR3 is CASSVGEGEQFF. CDR3 sequence (DNA): TGTGCCAGCAGCGTAGGGGAAGGTGAGCAGTTCTTC.